The T cell receptor beta chain under discussion was sequenced for a study of identical twins. Points from the study as a whole: Findings came from cross-sectional statistics, without long-term follow-up of donors. Alpha sequences that were out-of-frame and twin-shared showed an excess of low generation probability.

TCRdb ran MiXCR on the 5' RACE reads and lists one entry per CDR3 protein. The sample yields 1.5 million to 2 million distinct CDR3 sequences, roughly 35% seen once. On this clonotype: Antigen unknown.

The germline gives CDR1 SGHTA, CDR2 FQGNSA. This CDR3 contains 14 residues. J was trimmed by 5 bases and V by 6 bases; bases with no gene match: 4. This TCR was sampled from a newborn girl in good health. V and J are TRBV7-2 and TRBJ2-5, with TRBD2 identical over 12 bases. The sample was cord blood. For the CDR3, the DNA is TGTGCCAGCAGGACTAGCGGGAGTACGGAGACCCAGTACTTC. Its protein is CASRTSGSTETQYF.